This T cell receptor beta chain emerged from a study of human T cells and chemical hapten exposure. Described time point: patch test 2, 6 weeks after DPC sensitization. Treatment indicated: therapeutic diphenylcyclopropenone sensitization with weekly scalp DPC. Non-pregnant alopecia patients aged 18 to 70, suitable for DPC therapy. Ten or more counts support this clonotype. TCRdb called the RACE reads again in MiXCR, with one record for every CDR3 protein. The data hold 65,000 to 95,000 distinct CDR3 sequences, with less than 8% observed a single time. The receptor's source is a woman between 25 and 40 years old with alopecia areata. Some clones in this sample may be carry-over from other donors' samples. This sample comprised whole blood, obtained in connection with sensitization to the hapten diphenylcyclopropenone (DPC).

CDR3 bases: TGTGCCATCAGTGTCTCCGGACACCTCCAAGAGACCCAGTACTTC. Protein product: CAISVSGHLQETQYF. This chain connects TRBV10-3 to TRBJ2-5; weak D call: TRBD1 (5 bases). The CDR3 sequence is 15 residues long. The germline V gene has CDR1 ENHRY and CDR2 SYGVKD. Trimming left V 4 bases short and J 1 base short, with 13 bases between.